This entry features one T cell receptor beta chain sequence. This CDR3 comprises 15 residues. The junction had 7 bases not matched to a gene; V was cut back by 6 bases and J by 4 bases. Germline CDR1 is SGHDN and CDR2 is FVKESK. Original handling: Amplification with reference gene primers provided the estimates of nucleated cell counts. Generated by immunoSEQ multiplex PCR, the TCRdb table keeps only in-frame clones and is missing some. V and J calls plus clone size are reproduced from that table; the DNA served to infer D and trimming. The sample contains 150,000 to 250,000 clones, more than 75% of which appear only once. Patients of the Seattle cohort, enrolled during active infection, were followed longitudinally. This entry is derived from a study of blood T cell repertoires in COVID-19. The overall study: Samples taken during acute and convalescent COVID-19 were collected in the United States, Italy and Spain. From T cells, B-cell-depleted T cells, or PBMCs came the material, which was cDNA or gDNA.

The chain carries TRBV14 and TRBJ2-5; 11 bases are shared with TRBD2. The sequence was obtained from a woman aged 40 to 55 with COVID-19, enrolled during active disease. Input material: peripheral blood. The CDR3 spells CASRPSGRIGETQYF. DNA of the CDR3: TGTGCCAGCAGACCTAGCGGGAGGATAGGAGAGACCCAGTACTTC.